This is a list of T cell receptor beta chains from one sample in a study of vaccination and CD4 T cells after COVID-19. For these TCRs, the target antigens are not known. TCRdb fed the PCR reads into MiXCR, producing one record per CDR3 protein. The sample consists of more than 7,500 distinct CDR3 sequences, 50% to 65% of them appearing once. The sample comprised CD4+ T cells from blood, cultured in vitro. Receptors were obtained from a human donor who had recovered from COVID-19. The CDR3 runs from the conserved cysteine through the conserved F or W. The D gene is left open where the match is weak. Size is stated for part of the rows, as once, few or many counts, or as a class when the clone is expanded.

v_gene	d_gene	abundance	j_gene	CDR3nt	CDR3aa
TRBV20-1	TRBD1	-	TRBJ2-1	TGCAGTGCTATGGACAGGGTGTATGAGCAGTTCTTC	CSAMDRVYEQFF
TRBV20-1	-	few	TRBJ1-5	TGCAGTGCTAGGCTCCCCGGGGTCCCCCTCAATCAGCCCCAGCATTTT	CSARLPGVPLNQPQHF
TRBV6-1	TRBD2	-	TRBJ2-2	TGTGCCAGCAGTACACTAGCGGGAGGGCTGAGGACCGGGGAGCTGTTTTTT	CASSTLAGGLRTGELFF
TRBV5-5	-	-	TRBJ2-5	TGTGCCAGCAGCCTACCCCGAGTCCAAGAGACCCAGTACTTC	CASSLPRVQETQYF
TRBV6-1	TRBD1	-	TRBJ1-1	TGTGCCACCAAGTACAGGGGAGGTACCACTGAAGCTTTCTTT	CATKYRGGTTEAFF
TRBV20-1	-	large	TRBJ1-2	TGCAGTGCTAGTTTGACGGGGGTTGGCTACACCTTC	CSASLTGVGYTF
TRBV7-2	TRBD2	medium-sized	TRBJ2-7	TGTGCCAGCAGCCTTCAGCGGGGGGGCTACGAGCAGTACTTC	CASSLQRGGYEQYF
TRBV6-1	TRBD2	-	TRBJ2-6	TGTGCCAGCTGGACCGGGACTAGCGGACACTCTGGGGCCAACGTCCTGACTTTC	CASWTGTSGHSGANVLTF
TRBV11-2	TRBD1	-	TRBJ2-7	TGTGCCAGCAGCTTAGGAGGGACAGCCTACGAGCAGTACTTC	CASSLGGTAYEQYF
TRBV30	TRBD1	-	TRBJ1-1	TGTGCCTGGAGGTTCCGGGACAGGATGAACACTGAAGCTTTCTTT	CAWRFRDRMNTEAFF
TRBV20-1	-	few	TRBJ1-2	TGCAGTGCTCAGTCAGGGGACCATGGCTACACCTTC	CSAQSGDHGYTF
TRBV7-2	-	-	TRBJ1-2	TGTGCCAGCAGCCTTATTAGGGATGGCTACACCTTC	CASSLIRDGYTF
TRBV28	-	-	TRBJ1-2	TGTGCCAGCAGTCCCCTTGGAGGCCGGATCTATGGCTACACCTTC	CASSPLGGRIYGYTF
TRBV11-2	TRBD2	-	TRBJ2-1	TGTGCCAGCAGACGAGGGTCGGGCGGGAGATACAATGAGCAGTTCTTC	CASRRGSGGRYNEQFF
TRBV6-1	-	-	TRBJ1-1	TGTGCCAGCAGTGAAGCGCTCAGGAACACTGAAGCTTTCTTT	CASSEALRNTEAFF
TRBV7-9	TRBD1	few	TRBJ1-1	TGTGCCAGCAGCCTCGCTGGACAGGGCCGAGAAGCTTTCTTT	CASSLAGQGREAFF
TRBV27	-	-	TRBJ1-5	TGTGCCAGCAGTCCTAACCGGTCGCCCGGGGGTAGTGTCAATCAGCCCCAGCATTTT	CASSPNRSPGGSVNQPQHF
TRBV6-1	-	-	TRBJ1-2	TGTGCCAGCAGGGGCACAGGGTCCCTTATCCACTATGGCTACACCTTC	CASRGTGSLIHYGYTF
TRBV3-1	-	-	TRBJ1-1	TGTGCCAGCAGCCAGGCCGGTGGCAGGGGTTTGGCTTTCTTT	CASSQAGGRGLAFF
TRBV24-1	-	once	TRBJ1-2	TGTGCCACCAGTAGTCCGAACAGGGACTATGGCTACACCTTC	CATSSPNRDYGYTF
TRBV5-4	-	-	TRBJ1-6	TGTGCCAGCAGCTTGGGAGGGATCGGTTCACCCCTCCACTTT	CASSLGGIGSPLHF
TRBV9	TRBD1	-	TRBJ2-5	TGTGCCAGCAGCGTCCTAGGGGGCGTTGGGGAGACCCAGTACTTC	CASSVLGGVGETQYF
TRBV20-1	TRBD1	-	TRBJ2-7	TGCAGTGCCCCGGGAAACAGGGGGGTGTCCTACGAGCAGTACTTC	CSAPGNRGVSYEQYF
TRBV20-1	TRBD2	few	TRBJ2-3	TGCAGTGCTAGAGATTCGGGGGGTGGCACAGATACGCAGTATTTT	CSARDSGGGTDTQYF
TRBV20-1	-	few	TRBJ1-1	TGCAGTGCTAGAGGGAACAGGAATCCGAACACTGAAGCTTTCTTT	CSARGNRNPNTEAFF
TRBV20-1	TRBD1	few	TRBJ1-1	TGCAGTGCTAGAGATAACTCCGGGACAGATGAAGCTTTCTTT	CSARDNSGTDEAFF
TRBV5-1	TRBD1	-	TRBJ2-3	TGCGCCAGCAGCATAGGACAGGATAGAGATACGCAGTATTTT	CASSIGQDRDTQYF
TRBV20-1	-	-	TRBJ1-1	TGCAGTGCTAGAGAAAAGTTTAGGGATTACACTGAAGCTTTCTTT	CSAREKFRDYTEAFF
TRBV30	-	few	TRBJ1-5	TGTGCCTGGAGTCGGCAGGGCAATCAGCCCCAGCATTTT	CAWSRQGNQPQHF
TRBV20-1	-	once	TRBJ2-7	TGCAGTGCTAGATCCGCAGGGGATTCGGAGTACTTC	CSARSAGDSEYF
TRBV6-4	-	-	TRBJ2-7	TGTGCCAGCAGTGACGAATTGTTGGAGCTAAGAATTCGGGGCTACGAGCAGTACTTC	CASSDELLELRIRGYEQYF
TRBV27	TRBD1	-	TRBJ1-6	TGTGCCAGCAGCCTATTTGAAGGACAGGGCTCACCCCTCCACTTT	CASSLFEGQGSPLHF
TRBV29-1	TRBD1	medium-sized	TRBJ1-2	TGCAGCGGCGAGGGGGCAAACTATGGCTACACCTTC	CSGEGANYGYTF
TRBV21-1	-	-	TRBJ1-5	TGTGCCAGCAGCAAAGGCACAGGGGGGAATCAGCCCCAGCATTTT	CASSKGTGGNQPQHF
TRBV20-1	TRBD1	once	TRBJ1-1	TGCAGTGCACACCGACAGGGAGGTTCAGCTTTCTTT	CSAHRQGGSAFF
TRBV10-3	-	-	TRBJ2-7	TGTGCCATCAGTGACAAGGCTTACGAGCAGTACTTC	CAISDKAYEQYF
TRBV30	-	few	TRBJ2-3	TGTGCCTGGAGTCCTTCTGCAGATACGCAGTATTTT	CAWSPSADTQYF
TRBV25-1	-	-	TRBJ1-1	TGTGCCAGCCGCCGGACGGTGAACACTGAAGCTTTCTTT	CASRRTVNTEAFF
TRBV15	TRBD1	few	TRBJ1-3	TGTGCCACCAGCGGACAGGGTTTTACCTCTGGAAACACCATATATTTT	CATSGQGFTSGNTIYF
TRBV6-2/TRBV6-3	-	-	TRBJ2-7	TGTGCCAGCAGCTCCAGACAGAGTAAGATCTACGAGCAGTACTTC	CASSSRQSKIYEQYF
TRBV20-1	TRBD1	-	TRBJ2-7	TGCAGTGCTCCACCGGGACAGACCTACGAGCAGTACTTC	CSAPPGQTYEQYF